The 25 T cell receptor beta chains presented below share a single source sample, sequenced in a study of blood T cell repertoires in COVID-19. TCRdb's copy holds only in-frame clones and misses some; the assay was immunoSEQ multiplex PCR. The sample shows some 130,000 clones, 90% of them seen only once. The sequencing sample was made of peripheral blood. The receptors derive from a man in his sixties with COVID-19, enrolled during active disease.

The gene calls are TRBV4-3 and TRBJ2-7; no firm D call. CDR3 length equals 15 residues. The V gene's germline CDR1 is LGHNA and CDR2 YSLEER. The V end was cut by 0 bases, the J end by 0 bases, with 9 bases between. CDR3 loop: CASSQEAGSSYEQYF. As DNA, the CDR3 is TGCGCCAGCAGCCAAGAGGCAGGTAGCTCCTACGAGCAGTACTTC.

This chain joins TRBV3-1 (or the pseudogene TRBV3-2) and TRBJ2-1; 10 bases are a match to TRBD1. Trimming at V came to 4 bases and at J to 5 bases, leaving 8 bases not matched to a gene. This CDR3 spans 16 amino acids. Germline CDR1 is LGHDT and CDR2 is YNNKEL (reference sequence). CDR3 DNA: TGTGCCAGCAGCCCACTCACCGGGACAGGGGACAATGAGCAGTTCTTC. It translates to CASSPLTGTGDNEQFF.

This chain links TRBV27 with TRBJ2-1, with D possibly TRBD2 on 5 matching bases. Germline assignment: CDR1 MNHEY and CDR2 SMNVEV (reference sequence). The CDR3 totals 16 residues. Deletions cut 6 bases from V and 0 bases from J, with 15 bases between. This CDR3 is CASSLDYESSYNEQFF. Here the CDR3 DNA reads TGTGCCAGCAGCCTCGACTACGAATCCTCCTACAATGAGCAGTTCTTC.

This chain uses TRBV5-4 with TRBJ2-7, with a weak D call TRBD1 (6 bases). The CDR3 runs 12 residues. V lost 2 bases and J 6 bases, leaving 9 bases between the germline ends. CDR1 is SGHNT and CDR2 is YYREEE in the germline V gene (reference sequence). Written as DNA, the CDR3 is TGTGCCAGCAGCTTTACAGGGAGCGAGCAGTACTTC. It codes for CASSFTGSEQYF.

The rearrangement uses TRBV19 and TRBJ1-1; D not resolved. Germline CDR1 LNHDA, CDR2 SQIVND (reference sequence). V was shortened by 7 bases and J by 4 bases, with 13 bases between the two germline ends. The CDR3 loop spans 13 amino acids. The CDR3 DNA is TGTGCCAGTAACGTCGAGCGTACCACTGAAGCTTTCTTT. Translating gives CASNVERTTEAFF.

The chain recombines TRBV9 with TRBJ2-6; TRBD2 agrees at 8 bases. Unmatched junction bases numbered 5, after V lost 0 bases and J lost 0 bases. The CDR3 is 18 amino acids. CDR1 SGDLS and CDR2 YYNGEE come from the germline V gene. CDR3 sequence reads: CASSVGTSQSSGANVLTF. CDR3 DNA: TGTGCCAGCAGCGTAGGGACTAGCCAGAGCTCTGGGGCCAACGTCCTGACTTTC.

The rearrangement links TRBV5-1 to TRBJ2-2; D may be TRBD2 (5 bases). V lost 5 bases and J 1 base, leaving 9 bases between the germline ends. This CDR3 has 14 amino acids. CDR1 and CDR2 (germline): SGHRS, YFSETQ. This CDR3 reads CASRRAGNTGELFF. CDR3 DNA sequence: TGCGCCAGCAGGAGGGCAGGGAACACCGGGGAGCTGTTTTTT.

The gene calls are TRBV5-1 and TRBJ2-5, with D maybe TRBD2 (5 bases). The ends were cut back, 0 bases at V and 1 base at J, with 13 bases in the middle. CDR3 length: 16 amino acids. The germline V gene encodes CDR1 SGHRS and CDR2 YFSETQ. This chain's CDR3 is CASSLEEGLLQETQYF. The CDR3 DNA follows: TGCGCCAGCAGCTTGGAGGAAGGACTGCTCCAAGAGACCCAGTACTTC.

In this sample, this clone turned up once. The V call is TRBV7-3, the J call TRBJ2-2; D is unclear. Trimming stripped 5 bases from V and 8 bases from J, with 9 bases between. Germline loops: CDR1 SGHTA, CDR2 FQGTGA. The CDR3 is 12 amino acids. The CDR3 DNA reads TGTGCCAGCAGCACACCCCCTGGGGAGCTGTTTTTT. Amino acids: CASSTPPGELFF.

V is TRBV27 and J is TRBJ2-7; 12 bases align to TRBD2. V shed 6 bases and J 2 bases; nucleotides not matched to a gene: 8. The CDR3 contains 16 residues. Germline CDR1 reads MNHEY; CDR2 reads SMNVEV (reference sequence). The CDR3 bases are TGTGCCAGCAGCCGACGGACTAGCGGGGTTACCTACGAGCAGTACTTC. Protein product: CASSRRTSGVTYEQYF.

The chain joins TRBV24-1 to TRBJ1-5; 7 bases agree with TRBD1. With V trimmed by 10 bases and J by 7 bases, 9 bases remained unmatched. Germline lookup yields CDR1 KGHDR and CDR2 SFDVKD. There are 13 residues in the CDR3. For the CDR3, the DNA is TGTGCCACGGCACGGACAGGAGAGCAGCCCCAGCATTTT. Protein sequence: CATARTGEQPQHF.

This chain uses TRBV5-1 with TRBJ1-4, with D maybe TRBD1 (6 bases). Germline V CDR1 and CDR2: SGHRS, YFSETQ. The V end lost 0 bases, the J end lost 0 bases, and 12 bases lay between the germline ends. The CDR3 has 17 amino acids. The CDR3 DNA follows: TGCGCCAGCAGCTTGGCCTCAGGGGCCGCAACTAATGAAAAACTGTTTTTT. This encodes CASSLASGAATNEKLFF. The variable domain in full, completed from reference TRBV5-1 and TRBJ1-4, reads KAGVTQTPRYLIKTRGQQVTLSCSPISGHRSVSWYQQTPGQGLQFLFEYFSETQRNKGNFPGRFSGRQFSNSRSEMNVSTLELGDSALYLCASSLASGAATNEKLFFGSGTQLSVL.

This chain joins TRBV6-1 and TRBJ2-7, with D unclear. The CDR3 totals 12 residues. The V end lost 2 bases, the J end lost 3 bases, and 5 bases lay between the germline ends. From germline, CDR1 is MNHNS and CDR2 SASEGT. The CDR3 coding sequence is TGTGCCAGCAGTGAACTTCTCTACGAGCAGTACTTC. It encodes CASSELLYEQYF.

This chain joins TRBV2 and TRBJ1-2, with 8 nucleotides matching TRBD1. CDR3 length equals 15 residues. The V and J ends lost 6 bases and 4 bases, in that order; junction bases with no gene match: 10. CDR1 SNHLY and CDR2 FYNNEI come from the germline V gene. CDR3 protein: CASRQTGTGRYGYTF. The CDR3 DNA follows: TGTGCCAGCAGGCAAACCGGGACAGGCCGCTATGGCTACACCTTC.

The V and J genes are TRBV30 and TRBJ2-5; possibly TRBD2 for D (6 bases). The CDR3 totals 14 residues. Deletions cut 4 bases from V and 5 bases from J, with 17 bases between. The V gene's germline CDR1 is GTSNPN and CDR2 SVGIG (reference sequence). The CDR3: CAWTRGTSGETQYF. CDR3 DNA sequence: TGTGCCTGGACTCGGGGGACCTCCGGCGAGACCCAGTACTTC.

The CDR3 sequence is CASSPGTRGGEQFF. The CDR3 DNA is TGTGCCAGCTCACCGGGGACTAGGGGGGGAGAGCAGTTCTTC. The chain employs TRBV18 and TRBJ2-1; 8 nucleotides align to TRBD2. The CDR3 is made up of 14 amino acids. The J segment lost 10 bases and the V segment lost 3 bases, leaving 8 bases of the junction unmatched. CDR1 is KGHSH and CDR2 is LQKENI in the germline V gene.

The sample holds a few counts of this clone. The V and J genes are TRBV13 and TRBJ2-3; TRBD2 agrees at 10 bases. V lost 7 bases, J lost 0 bases, and 16 bases stayed unmatched. The CDR3 has 19 residues. CDR1 PRHDT and CDR2 FYEKMQ come from the germline V gene (reference sequence). This chain's CDR3 is CASTSRGASGGSSTDTQYF. CDR3 sequence (DNA): TGTGCCAGCACCTCCAGGGGGGCTAGCGGGGGTTCTAGCACAGATACGCAGTATTTT.

This rearrangement joins TRBV5-1 to TRBJ2-3; 11 bases agree with TRBD2. This CDR3 is 16 amino acids long. From germline, CDR1 is SGHRS and CDR2 YFSETQ. V shed 0 bases and J 3 bases; nucleotides not matched to a gene: 3. CDR3 coding DNA: TGCGCCAGCAGCTTGGATGTAGCGGGAGGGACAGATACGCAGTATTTT. It specifies CASSLDVAGGTDTQYF.

The chain combines TRBV5-8 with TRBJ2-1; D might be TRBD2 (6 bases). V was trimmed by 1 base and J by 8 bases, leaving 13 bases between them. The CDR3 length is 14 residues. CDR1 and CDR2 (germline): SGHTS, YDEGEE. CDR3 residues: CASSLWEDGYEQFF. The DNA of the CDR3 is TGTGCCAGCAGCTTGTGGGAGGACGGGTATGAGCAGTTCTTC.

The chain has TRBV18 and TRBJ2-5; weak D call: TRBD1 (6 bases). V gave up 3 bases and J gave up 5 bases, with 19 bases separating them. This CDR3 contains 16 residues. CDR1 KGHSH and CDR2 LQKENI come from the germline V gene. CDR3 amino acids: CASSPQRQGGLETQYF. In DNA, the CDR3 is TGTGCCAGCTCACCCCAACGACAAGGGGGATTGGAGACCCAGTACTTC.

The chain uses TRBV24-1 and TRBJ2-2; 7 positions agree with TRBD1. Germline V CDR1 and CDR2: KGHDR, SFDVKD. The trim removed 3 bases at V and 1 base at J, leaving 4 bases unmatched. The CDR3 consists of 16 residues. The CDR3 bases are TGTGCCACCAGTGATCCACGGACAGGGAACACCGGGGAGCTGTTTTTT. This encodes CATSDPRTGNTGELFF.

The V and J genes are TRBV29-1 and TRBJ2-1, with 7 bases aligning to TRBD2. The V gene end was trimmed by 7 bases and the J gene end by 12 bases; junction bases not matched to a gene: 18. There are 14 residues in the CDR3. Germline loops: CDR1 SQVTM, CDR2 ANQGSEA. CDR3 in DNA: TGCAGCGCCTGGACTAGTTTAGAGAGAGAGGGGCAGTTCTTC. This translates into CSAWTSLEREGQFF.

In this sample, this clone turned up once. This chain connects TRBV7-9 to TRBJ1-3; a weak D match, TRBD1 (5 bases). Germline V CDR1 and CDR2: SEHNR, FQNEAQ (reference sequence). The V end lost 4 bases, the J end lost 1 base, and 14 bases lay between the germline ends. The CDR3 is 16 residues long. CDR3 in amino acids: CASSWGGRGSGNTIYF. For the CDR3, the DNA is TGTGCCAGCAGCTGGGGAGGACGGGGGTCTGGAAACACCATATATTTT.

The chain is built from TRBV21-1 and TRBJ1-1. TRBV21-1 is marked as a pseudogene. The length of the CDR3 is 15 residues. The CDR3 spells CASSSPSSVNTEAFF. The CDR3 region has the DNA TGTGCCAGCAGCTCCCCTAGCTCGGTGAACACTGAAGCTTTCTTT.

This clone was counted ten times or more. The CDR3 loop reads CASRADRAGHQPQHF. The CDR3, as DNA: TGTGCCAGCAGGGCCGACAGGGCCGGGCACCAGCCCCAGCATTTT. The J gene is TRBJ1-5, the V gene TRBV2; 7 bases line up with TRBD1. The germline V gene has CDR1 SNHLY and CDR2 FYNNEI. Trimming took 6 bases from V and 7 from J; bases not matched to a gene: 12. CDR3 size: 15 residues.